This record covers a single T cell receptor beta chain. The target antigen is unknown. The PCR ran on 60 Vbeta and 13 Jbeta primers. Method: immunoSEQ multiplex PCR; TCRdb's copy keeps in-frame clones and lacks some. Of about 260,000 clones detected, almost 85% appear once; the ten largest clones hold about 2%. The sample comes from a study of cytomegalovirus exposure and HLA in healthy donors. At the level of the study: The Caucasian-associated ancestry cluster held around four fifths of more than 350 genotyped donors.

Study-wide results and limits: Presence/absence analyses assumed roughly uniform sequencing depth across donors, which may not hold. TRBV6-2, TRBV6-3 and some other V segments were excluded as indistinguishable.

Likely unrecorded immune exposures existed in these nominally healthy donors. The length of the CDR3 is 12 residues. Germline loops: CDR1 MDHEN, CDR2 SYDVKM. V was pared by 11 bases and J by 5 bases, with 13 bases between. The source of this sequence is a woman between 40 and 55 years old in good health and CMV-seropositive. The chain links TRBV28 to TRBJ1-5; a weak D match, TRBD1 (5 bases). The sequencing sample was made of PBMCs. The CDR3 sequence is CASGGVDQPQHF. The CDR3 nucleotides are TGTGCCTCTGGGGGGGTAGATCAGCCCCAGCATTTT.